This T cell receptor beta chain came from a study of shared clonotypes between healthy human individuals. Germline assignment: CDR1 MNHEY and CDR2 SMNVEV (reference sequence). The V end was cut by 3 bases, the J end by 8 bases, with 7 bases between. The CDR3 contains 11 residues. Concerning this clone itself: Its antigen remains unknown.

CD4+ cells yielded CD45RA+ naive and CD45RA-negative memory subsets. Whole-study findings and limits: With few donors, the genetic and exposure-history diversity represented was limited.

An even split of each subset's genomic DNA across several immunoSEQ plates was performed. Generated by immunoSEQ multiplex PCR, the TCRdb table keeps only in-frame clones and is missing some. Seen here are 2 million to 2.5 million clones, roughly 92% observed once, and the top ten hold 0.37%. The sample was naive CD4+ T cells from PBMCs. Subset specified: CD45RA+ positively selected. The sequence came from a man aged 18 to 30 in good health. Some clones in this sample may be carry-over from other donors' samples. J is TRBJ1-2 and V is TRBV27, with D hard to call. CDR3 amino acids: CASSLLRGYTF. The CDR3 region has the DNA TGTGCCAGCAGTTTGCTTAGGGGCTACACCTTC.